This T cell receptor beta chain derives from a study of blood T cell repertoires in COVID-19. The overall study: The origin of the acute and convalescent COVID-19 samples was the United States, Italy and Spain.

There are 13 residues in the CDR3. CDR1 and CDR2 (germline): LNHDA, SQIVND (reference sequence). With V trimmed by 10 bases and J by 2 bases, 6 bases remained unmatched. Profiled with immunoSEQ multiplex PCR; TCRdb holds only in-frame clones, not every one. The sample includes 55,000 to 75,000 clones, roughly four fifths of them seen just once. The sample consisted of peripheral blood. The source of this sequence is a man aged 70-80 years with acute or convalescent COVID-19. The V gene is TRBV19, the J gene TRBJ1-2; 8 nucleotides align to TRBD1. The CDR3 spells CATAGTGNYGYTF. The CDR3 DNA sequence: TGTGCCACCGCCGGGACAGGAAACTATGGCTACACCTTC.